This TCR beta chain stems from a study of CD8+ T cells in alopecia areata. Noted treatment: oral pan-JAK inhibitor, 5-10 mg twice daily. RNA was isolated and reverse transcribed to cDNA, the sequencing template. The method was immunoSEQ multiplex PCR; TCRdb's version includes in-frame clones alone and lacks a portion of them. The table shows 110,000 to 150,000 clones, with about 88% occurring only once. The CDR3 spans 12 residues. Germline-derived CDR1 and CDR2 are SGHDT and YYEEEE. The V end lost 0 bases, the J end lost 8 bases, and 8 bases lay between the germline ends. This clonotype was sampled from a human donor with alopecia areata. The rearrangement uses TRBV5-6 and TRBJ1-1; D might be TRBD1 (6 bases). Sequenced material: CD8+ T cells sorted from blood, taken at week 4, from a patient treated with tofacitinib. The DNA for the CDR3 is TGTGCCAGCAGCTTGGACAGGGTCGAAGCTTTCTTT. Translating it yields CASSLDRVEAFF.